Listed below are T cell receptor beta chains from one sample, sequenced in a study of neurological immune-mediated disorders. TCRdb re-analysed the 5' RACE reads in MiXCR, keeping a single row per CDR3 protein. The sample consists of some 89,000 distinct CDR3 sequences, approximately 4.6% of them appearing once. Material for sequencing was PBMCs. All receptors come from a woman aged 60 to 75 with multiple sclerosis. CDR3s include the opening cysteine and the closing phenylalanine or tryptophan. Fields, in order: D gene, V gene, clone size, J gene, CDR3 DNA, CDR3 protein. The D gene is left open where the match is weak. Clone size is not always given. Where it is, it says once, few, many or a class for expanded clones.

NA	TRBV28	many	TRBJ2-7	TGTGCCAGCAGGGCAGGAGGACAGGGAGGGTACGAGCAGTACTTC	CASRAGGQGGYEQYF
NA	TRBV2	many	TRBJ1-1	TGTGCCAGCAGTGTCACTTATGAAGCTTTCTTT	CASSVTYEAFF
NA	TRBV6-5	many	TRBJ2-7	TGTGCCAGCACCGCCCCATCAGGGCACGAGCAGTACTTC	CASTAPSGHEQYF
NA	TRBV19	many	TRBJ1-5	TGTGCCAGTAGTATAGTAGACGTAAGCAATCAGCCCCAGCATTTT	CASSIVDVSNQPQHF
NA	TRBV5-1	many	TRBJ2-2	TGCGCCAGCAGCAGACCCCGGGACACATCCCCCGGGGAGCTGTTTTTT	CASSRPRDTSPGELFF
TRBD2	TRBV9	many	TRBJ2-1	TGTGCCAGCAGCGTAGAGACTAGCGGGGCCTACAATGAGCAGTTCTTC	CASSVETSGAYNEQFF
NA	TRBV7-2	many	TRBJ2-7	TGTGCCAGCAGCCGGGGGGACAGCGGATACGAGCAGTACTTC	CASSRGDSGYEQYF
NA	TRBV6-6	many	TRBJ2-7	TGTGCCAGCAGTTCCACAGGGATCTCCGAGCAGTACTTC	CASSSTGISEQYF
NA	TRBV5-1	many	TRBJ2-2	TGCGCCAGCAAAGATCAAGGGGTGACCGGGGAGCTGTTTTTT	CASKDQGVTGELFF
TRBD1	TRBV5-1	many	TRBJ2-7	TGCGCCAGCAGCGCCCGTGGGACAGGCCCTGGGTACGAGCAGTACTTC	CASSARGTGPGYEQYF
NA	TRBV6-1	many	TRBJ1-2	TGTGCCAGCAGTTCCCGACAGCCCCTCTATGGCTACACCTTC	CASSSRQPLYGYTF
NA	TRBV12-3/TRBV12-4	medium-sized	TRBJ2-2	TGTGCCAGCAGTTCTAACACCGGGGAGCTGTTTTTT	CASSSNTGELFF
NA	TRBV6-5	many	TRBJ2-6	TGTGCCAGCAATTCGGACGGCTCTGGGGCCAACGTCCTGACTTTC	CASNSDGSGANVLTF
NA	TRBV27	many	TRBJ2-7	TGTGCCAGCAGTTTCAGTGGGGGGTGGTACTTC	CASSFSGGWYF
TRBD1	TRBV7-8	many	TRBJ2-3	TGTGCCAGCAGCCCATGGACAGGGAGCACAGATACGCAGTATTTT	CASSPWTGSTDTQYF
NA	TRBV5-5	many	TRBJ2-1	TGTGCCAGCAGCCCCGACCGAGTGACATCGTACAATGAGCAGTTCTTC	CASSPDRVTSYNEQFF
NA	TRBV5-6	many	TRBJ2-7	TGTGCCAGCAGCTTTAGGGCTGTGGGCTCCTACGAGCAGTACTTC	CASSFRAVGSYEQYF
NA	TRBV29-1	many	TRBJ1-2	TGCAGCGTTACTGCCGTCCTTACTAACTATGGCTACACCTTC	CSVTAVLTNYGYTF
NA	TRBV15	many	TRBJ2-1	TGTGCCACCACCCAGAAAAGGGACTCCCGCTCCTACAATGAGCAGTTCTTC	CATTQKRDSRSYNEQFF
NA	TRBV10-3	many	TRBJ2-3	TGTGCCATCTCAAGGGACTCCCAGGCCGATACGCAGTATTTT	CAISRDSQADTQYF
NA	TRBV5-1	many	TRBJ1-1	TGCGCCAGCAGCTTCCAAGGGGGCACTGAAGCTTTCTTT	CASSFQGGTEAFF
NA	TRBV18	many	TRBJ1-1	TGTGCCAGCTCTTCCGTAGGACGGCAGAACACTGAAGCTTTCTTT	CASSSVGRQNTEAFF
NA	TRBV4-1	many	TRBJ2-1	TGCGCCAGCAGGGGACTAATTCAGAGGGGGTTGAATGAGCAGTTCTTC	CASRGLIQRGLNEQFF
NA	TRBV10-1	many	TRBJ2-2	TGCGCCACCGGGCGGGCAACCGGGGAGCTGTTTTTT	CATGRATGELFF
NA	TRBV7-2	many	TRBJ2-2	TGTGCCAGCAGCTTAGCGCTGGATCGGGCCGGGGAGCTGTTTTTT	CASSLALDRAGELFF
NA	TRBV2	many	TRBJ2-5	TGTGCCAGCAGTGAACCCCCCCCCCGTCAAGAGACCCAGTACTTC	CASSEPPPRQETQYF
NA	TRBV20-1	many	TRBJ2-7	TGCAGTGCTACCCCCCTTAACTACGAGCAGTACTTC	CSATPLNYEQYF
NA	TRBV20-1	many	TRBJ2-5	TGCAGTGCTATAGTACAGGGAAACCAAGAGACCCAGTACTTC	CSAIVQGNQETQYF
NA	TRBV20-1	many	TRBJ2-5	TGCAGTGCTATCATGAACTGGAAAGAGACCCAGTACTTC	CSAIMNWKETQYF
TRBD1	TRBV7-6	many	TRBJ1-1	TGTGCCAGCAGCATCGGGACAGGTCCTATGAACACTGAAGCTTTCTTT	CASSIGTGPMNTEAFF
NA	TRBV6-5	many	TRBJ2-1	TGTGCCAGCAGTTACTCGAGCGACCCCCGCGAGCAGTTCTTC	CASSYSSDPREQFF
NA	TRBV7-9	many	TRBJ2-7	TGTGCCAGCAGCTTACAACACTACGAGCAGTACTTC	CASSLQHYEQYF
TRBD2	TRBV5-5	many	TRBJ2-7	TGTGCCAGCAACGCGGGGGGGCAGTTCGACGAGCAGTACTTC	CASNAGGQFDEQYF
TRBD1	TRBV18	many	TRBJ2-5	TGCGCCAGCAGCCCGGGACAGCAAGAGACCCAGTACTTC	CASSPGQQETQYF
NA	TRBV14	many	TRBJ2-1	TGTGCCAGCAGCCAAGGTCGATTAAACAATGAGCAGTTCTTC	CASSQGRLNNEQFF
TRBD1	TRBV5-1	many	TRBJ1-1	TGCGCCAGCAGCCGGACAGGGGATAACACTGAAGCTTTCTTT	CASSRTGDNTEAFF
NA	TRBV11-2	many	TRBJ2-7	TGTGCCAGCAGCTTAAACGGTCCCCACTACGAGCAGTACTTC	CASSLNGPHYEQYF
TRBD2	TRBV2	NA	TRBJ2-3	TGTGCCAGCAGCTCACCTAGCGGGGGGGCAGCAGATACGCAGTATTTT	CASSSPSGGAADTQYF
TRBD1	TRBV5-8	many	TRBJ2-2	TGTGCCAGCAGCCCCTGGACAGGCGGGACCGGGGAGCTGTTTTTT	CASSPWTGGTGELFF
TRBD1	TRBV6-5	many	TRBJ1-5	TGTGCCAGCAGCCCGGACAGGGGAGGCAATCAGCCCCAGCATTTT	CASSPDRGGNQPQHF
TRBD2	TRBV9	many	TRBJ2-7	TGTGCCAGCAGCGCACTAGCGGGGGGTTCTTTCTACGAGCAGTACTTC	CASSALAGGSFYEQYF
NA	TRBV10-3	many	TRBJ1-4	TGTGCCATCAGTGAGTCGGGGGTTGCAACTAATGAAAAACTGTTTTTT	CAISESGVATNEKLFF
NA	TRBV7-2	many	TRBJ2-7	TGTGCCAGCAGCCCTAACTGGCAGACCTACGAGCAGTACTTC	CASSPNWQTYEQYF
NA	TRBV3-1	many	TRBJ1-5	TGTGCCAGCAGCCAAGGAGGGGGGGAGAATCAGCCCCAGCATTTT	CASSQGGGENQPQHF
TRBD1	TRBV10-3	many	TRBJ1-1	TGTGCCATCAAGGGACAGTTGAACACTGAAGCTTTCTTT	CAIKGQLNTEAFF
NA	TRBV12-3/TRBV12-4	many	TRBJ1-1	TGTGCCAGCAGGGGCGCAACTGAAGCTTTCTTT	CASRGATEAFF
NA	TRBV20-1	many	TRBJ1-6	TGCAGTGCGCACCTTGGGGGGATTAATTCACCCCTCCACTTT	CSAHLGGINSPLHF
NA	TRBV5-1	many	TRBJ2-7	TGCGCCAGCAGCTTGGCCCTAGGGGATCGTGTGTTGTACTTC	CASSLALGDRVLYF
TRBD1	TRBV6-5	many	TRBJ1-1	TGTGCCAGCAGCCCACAGGGGAATATTGTTACTGAAGCTTTCTTT	CASSPQGNIVTEAFF
TRBD1	TRBV12-3/TRBV12-4	many	TRBJ1-2	TGTGCCAGCAGTTTCGGGGCGCAGGACAGGGATTACACCTTC	CASSFGAQDRDYTF
TRBD2	TRBV10-3	many	TRBJ2-1	TGTGCCATCAGACAAGCGGGAGCCTCCTACAATGAGCAGTTCTTC	CAIRQAGASYNEQFF
NA	TRBV5-1	many	TRBJ2-1	TGCGCCAGCAGTAGGGACGGCTACAATGAGCAGTTCTTC	CASSRDGYNEQFF
TRBD2	TRBV20-1	NA	TRBJ2-3	TGCAGTGCTAGTGGAGCGAGCGGGGGGAGCACAGATACGCAGTATTTT	CSASGASGGSTDTQYF
NA	TRBV3-1	many	TRBJ2-5	TGTGCCAGCAGCCAAGAGAAGACCCAGTACTTC	CASSQEKTQYF
NA	TRBV3-1	NA	TRBJ2-3	TGTGCCAGCAGCCAAGCGGAGCGCAATAGGAGAAATCGGATTTTTGATACGCAGTATTTT	CASSQAERNRRNRIFDTQYF
NA	TRBV29-1	many	TRBJ1-2	TGCAGCGTTGCGGGGGTACAGGGATCTAGGGGCTACACCTTC	CSVAGVQGSRGYTF
NA	TRBV19	few	TRBJ2-5	TGTGCCAGTAGTCCCCTAAAGGCGGAACCTCAAGAGACCCAGTACTTC	CASSPLKAEPQETQYF
NA	TRBV7-6	many	TRBJ2-3	TGTGCCAGCAGCCCCCGGAGCGGAACAGATACGCAGTATTTT	CASSPRSGTDTQYF